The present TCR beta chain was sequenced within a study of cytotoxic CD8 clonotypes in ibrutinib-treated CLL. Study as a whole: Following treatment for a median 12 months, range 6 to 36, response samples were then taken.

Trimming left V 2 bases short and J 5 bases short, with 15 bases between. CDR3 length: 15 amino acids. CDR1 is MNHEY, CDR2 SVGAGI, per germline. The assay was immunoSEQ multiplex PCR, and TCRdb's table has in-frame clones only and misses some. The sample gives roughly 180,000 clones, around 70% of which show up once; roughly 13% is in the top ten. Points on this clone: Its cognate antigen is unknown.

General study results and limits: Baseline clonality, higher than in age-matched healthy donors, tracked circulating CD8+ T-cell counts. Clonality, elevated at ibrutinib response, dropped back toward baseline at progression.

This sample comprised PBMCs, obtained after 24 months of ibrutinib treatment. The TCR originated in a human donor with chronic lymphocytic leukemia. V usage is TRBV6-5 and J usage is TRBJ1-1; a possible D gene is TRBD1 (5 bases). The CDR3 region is CASSYIKGQETEAFF. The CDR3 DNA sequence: TGTGCCAGCAGTTACATTAAGGGGCAGGAAACTGAAGCTTTCTTT.